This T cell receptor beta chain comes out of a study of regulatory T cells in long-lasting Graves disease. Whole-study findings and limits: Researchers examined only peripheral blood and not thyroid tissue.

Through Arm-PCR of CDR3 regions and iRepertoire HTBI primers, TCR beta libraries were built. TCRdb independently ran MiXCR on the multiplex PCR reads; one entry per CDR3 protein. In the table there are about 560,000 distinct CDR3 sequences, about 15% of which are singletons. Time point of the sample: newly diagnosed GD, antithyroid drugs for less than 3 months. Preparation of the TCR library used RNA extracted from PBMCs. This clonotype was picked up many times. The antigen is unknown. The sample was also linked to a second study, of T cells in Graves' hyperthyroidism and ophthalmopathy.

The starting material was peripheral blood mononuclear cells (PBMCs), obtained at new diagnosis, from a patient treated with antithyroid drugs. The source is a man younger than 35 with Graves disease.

CDR3 in DNA: TGTGCCAGCAGTGGAAATGGGGTTTTGAACACTGAAGCTTTCTTT. Protein sequence: CASSGNGVLNTEAFF. V usage is TRBV2 and J usage is TRBJ1-1; D gene uncertain. CDR3 size: 15 residues. Trimming took 4 bases from V and 0 from J, leaving 12 bases between them. Germline lookup yields CDR1 SNHLY and CDR2 FYNNEI.